These 26 T cell receptor beta chains share one sample of origin, sequenced in a study of shared clonotypes between healthy human individuals. Libraries were prepared by immunoSEQ multiplex PCR; TCRdb keeps only in-frame clonotypes and omits some of them. The profile shows around 1.6 million clones, under 99% of them singletons. Sequencing was carried out using naive CD4+ T cells sorted from blood. Subset: CD45RA+ positively selected. The receptors shown here come from a man aged 25 to 40 in good health.

The chain is built from TRBV4-1 and TRBJ2-3; no firm D call. Germline CDR1 MGHRA, CDR2 YSYEKL. The CDR3 contains 16 residues. Trimming pared 0 bases from V and 3 bases from J, leaving 13 bases between. The chain's CDR3 is CASSQEPGSGTDTQYF. The CDR3 coding sequence is TGCGCCAGCAGCCAAGAACCGGGCTCGGGTACAGATACGCAGTATTTT.

The V call is TRBV28, the J call TRBJ2-2; TRBD2 is a possible D gene (5 bases). Trimming left V 10 bases short and J 4 bases short, with 19 bases between. Germline V gene sequence: CDR1 MDHEN, CDR2 SYDVKM. The CDR3 has 15 amino acids. In DNA form, the CDR3 reads TGTGCCACAGTTTCTTTCGGACTCGTCACCGGGGAGCTGTTTTTT. This translates into CATVSFGLVTGELFF.

The table lists this clone with a count of one. V is TRBV13 and J is TRBJ2-1, with TRBD2 identical over 11 bases. The junction had 10 bases not matched to a gene; V was cut back by 0 bases and J by 6 bases. Germline CDR1 is PRHDT and CDR2 is FYEKMQ (reference sequence). The CDR3 length is 18 residues. The CDR3 DNA reads as TGTGCCAGCAGCTTAGGAGCCCTAGCGGGAGGCCGTGGCAATGAGCAGTTCTTC. Translation gives CASSLGALAGGRGNEQFF.

The genes are TRBV7-9 and TRBJ1-1; TRBD1 matches 8 bases. Germline assignment: CDR1 SEHNR and CDR2 FQNEAQ (reference sequence). V lost 5 bases to trimming and J lost 3 bases; unmatched junction nucleotides: 8. There are 15 residues in the CDR3. The DNA for the CDR3 is TGTGCCAGCAGCCCTCCCAGGGGGCCGTACACTGAAGCTTTCTTT. Its translation is CASSPPRGPYTEAFF.

The chain is built from TRBV28 and TRBJ2-7; D remains unclear. Germline V lookup: CDR1 MDHEN, CDR2 SYDVKM. This CDR3 region has 14 residues. V was pared by 11 bases and J by 3 bases, with 20 bases between. CDR3 residues: CASRGRAVFYEQYF. DNA of the CDR3: TGTGCCTCCCGTGGACGGGCTGTTTTCTACGAGCAGTACTTC.

Here the CDR3 DNA reads TGTGCCGGCGGGAGGGACCGAAGCAATCAGCCCCAGCATTTT. Amino acid sequence: CAGGRDRSNQPQHF. The genes are TRBV19 and TRBJ1-5, with D tentatively TRBD1 (5 bases). V dropped 11 bases and J dropped 1 base, with 15 bases sitting between them. Germline values: CDR1 LNHDA, CDR2 SQIVND (reference sequence). This CDR3 spans 14 amino acids.

The rearrangement uses TRBV10-3 and TRBJ2-7, with TRBD2 identical over 13 bases. V was clipped by 7 bases and J by 6 bases; unmatched bases: 18. Germline CDR1 reads ENHRY; CDR2 reads SYGVKD. The CDR3 length is 18 residues. The CDR3 sequence: CAIKSREGATSGRFEQYF. The CDR3 DNA is TGTGCCATCAAGTCCCGTGAGGGGGCGACTAGCGGGAGGTTCGAGCAGTACTTC.

The genes are TRBV19 and TRBJ2-6, with D unresolved. Germline-derived CDR1 and CDR2 are LNHDA and SQIVND (reference sequence). The V end was cut by 4 bases, the J end by 0 bases, with 4 bases between. CDR3 size: 14 residues. This CDR3 reads CASSRSSGANVLTF. The CDR3 nucleotides are TGTGCCAGTAGTAGGAGCTCTGGGGCCAACGTCCTGACTTTC.

The chain is built from TRBV5-1 and TRBJ2-3, with TRBD1 matching 9 bases. V lost 4 bases to trimming and J lost 4 bases; unmatched junction nucleotides: 10. Looked up from germline, CDR1 is SGHRS and CDR2 is YFSETQ. The CDR3 sequence is 16 residues long. CDR3 DNA sequence: TGCGCCAGCAGCCAGCGGGCGGACAGGGGCGCAGATACGCAGTATTTT. Residues: CASSQRADRGADTQYF.

The J gene is TRBJ1-1, the V gene TRBV14; D is perhaps TRBD1 (5 bases). This CDR3 spans 13 amino acids. Trimming pared 0 bases from V and 8 bases from J, leaving 10 bases between. Per germline, CDR1 SGHDN and CDR2 FVKESK. The DNA for the CDR3 is TGTGCCAGCAGCCAAGAAGGGGCCAGAGAAGCTTTCTTT. Its protein is CASSQEGAREAFF.

The rearrangement joins TRBV19 to TRBJ2-3; TRBD2 might be the D (5 bases). This CDR3 region has 16 residues. Germline-derived CDR1 and CDR2 are LNHDA and SQIVND (reference sequence). V lost 4 bases and J 1 base, leaving 15 bases between the germline ends. The CDR3 region has the DNA TGTGCCAGTAGTACCATCCGGGGAATCGGCACAGATACGCAGTATTTT. Encoded protein: CASSTIRGIGTDTQYF.

This clone was counted once. The J gene is TRBJ2-6, the V gene TRBV5-6; TRBD2 aligns across 8 bases. CDR3 length: 18 residues. Germline V CDR1 and CDR2: SGHDT, YYEEEE. V dropped 6 bases and J dropped 0; count of bases not matched to a gene: 11. The CDR3 DNA is TGTGCCAGCAATCGAATCCTAGCGGGCGTCTCTGGGGCCAACGTCCTGACTTTC. Translating it yields CASNRILAGVSGANVLTF.

The rearrangement joins TRBV5-1 to TRBJ2-3; 8 positions match TRBD2. The junction had 8 bases not matched to a gene; V was cut back by 0 bases and J by 8 bases. Germline loops: CDR1 SGHRS, CDR2 YFSETQ. The CDR3 has 15 amino acids. CDR3 region: CASSLDGREEGTQYF. CDR3 DNA sequence: TGCGCCAGCAGCTTGGACGGGCGGGAGGAAGGTACGCAGTATTTT.

The chain couples TRBV6-5 to TRBJ2-7; perhaps TRBD1 as D (6 bases). The germline V and J ends were trimmed by 6 bases and 0 bases, with 15 bases remaining between them. Looked up from germline, CDR1 is MNHEY and CDR2 is SVGAGI. CDR3 length equals 15 residues. The CDR3 DNA follows: TGTGCCAGCAGAACACAGGGTCGAAGCTCCTACGAGCAGTACTTC. Translated: CASRTQGRSSYEQYF.

The J gene is TRBJ2-1, the V gene TRBV11-3, with D perhaps being TRBD1 or TRBD2 (5 bases each). There are 13 residues in the CDR3. Germline CDR1 and CDR2: SGHNT and YENEEA. V gave up 2 bases and J gave up 11 bases, with 13 bases separating them. The CDR3 loop reads CASSLMGESKQFF. The CDR3 DNA reads TGTGCCAGCAGCTTAATGGGGGAATCCAAGCAGTTCTTC.

The CDR3 DNA follows: TGCGCCAGCAGCTCGGCAGGGGGAAGGACTGAAGCTTTCTTT. This sequence encodes CASSSAGGRTEAFF. The V gene is TRBV5-1, the J gene TRBJ1-1; 7 bases agree with TRBD1. CDR1 is SGHRS, CDR2 YFSETQ, per germline. The CDR3 has 14 amino acids. The trim removed 3 bases at V and 5 bases at J, leaving 7 bases unmatched.

The chain recombines TRBV25-1 with TRBJ2-3; no clear D gene. The CDR3 length is 14 residues. V lost 2 bases to trimming and J lost 4 bases, with 10 bases between them. The germline V gene encodes CDR1 MGHDK and CDR2 SYGVNS. CDR3 region: CASSEPLRADTQYF. CDR3 DNA sequence: TGTGCCAGCAGTGAACCTCTAAGGGCAGATACGCAGTATTTT. Based on the CDR3 plus reference TRBV25-1 and TRBJ2-3, the full variable domain is EADIYQTPRYLVIGTGKKITLECSQTMGHDKMYWYQQDPGMELHLIHYSYGVNSTEKGDLSSESTVSRIRTEHFPLTLESARPSHTSQYLCASSEPLRADTQYFGPGTRLTVL.

J is TRBJ2-3 and V is TRBV18, with 12 positions matching TRBD2. Germline-derived CDR1 and CDR2 are KGHSH and LQKENI. The CDR3 contains 19 residues. With V trimmed by 3 bases and J by 4 bases, 14 bases remained unmatched. CDR3 loop: CASSPLAGGPRTTADTQYF. In DNA, the CDR3 is TGTGCCAGCTCACCCCTAGCGGGAGGGCCGCGGACTACAGCAGATACGCAGTATTTT.

Only one count was recorded for this clone. The junction shows a germline mismatch at one end, possibly a read error. J is TRBJ2-1 and V is TRBV5-4; D gene unclear. Germline loops: CDR1 SGHNT, CDR2 YYREEE (reference sequence). CDR3 length: 13 residues. The CDR3 nucleotides read TGTGCCAGCAGCTCGACTTCCTCCAATGAGCAGTTCTTC. This gives the protein CASSSTSSNEQFF.

This chain joins TRBV5-6 and TRBJ2-2; 7 bases align to TRBD1. Germline V lookup: CDR1 SGHDT, CDR2 YYEEEE. V was pared by 4 bases and J by 5 bases, with 11 bases of the junction left unmatched. The CDR3 has 16 amino acids. The DNA for the CDR3 is TGTGCCAGCAGCCTGAACAGGGGAATGGGAACCGGGGAGCTGTTTTTT. Translated, it gives CASSLNRGMGTGELFF.

The gene calls are TRBV7-9 and TRBJ2-6; 9 positions match TRBD1. This CDR3 region has 19 residues. CDR1 is SEHNR, CDR2 FQNEAQ, per germline (reference sequence). The V and J ends lost 1 base and 2 bases, in that order; junction bases with no gene match: 9. The CDR3 DNA is TGTGCCAGCAGCTTAGTGCCTCCGGGACAGGGTACTGGGGCCAACGTCCTGACTTTC. Its protein product is CASSLVPPGQGTGANVLTF. The entire variable domain, with the rest obtained from reference TRBV7-9 and TRBJ2-6, is as follows: DTGVSQNPRHKITKRGQNVTFRCDPISEHNRLYWYRQTLGQGPEFLTYFQNEAQLEKSRLLSDRFSAERPKGSFSTLEIQRTEQGDSAMYLCASSLVPPGQGTGANVLTFGAGSRLTVL.

The V gene is TRBV30, the J gene TRBJ2-5; D ambiguous. The germline V gene has CDR1 GTSNPN and CDR2 SVGIG (reference sequence). Trimming removed 1 base from V and 5 bases from J, with 11 bases in between. The CDR3 is 13 residues long. As DNA, the CDR3 is TGTGCCTGGAGTGCCCCCAGGCGGGAGACCCAGTACTTC. Amino acids: CAWSAPRRETQYF.

The chain joins TRBV5-1 to TRBJ2-7, with TRBD2 as a possible D gene (7 bases). CDR1 and CDR2 (germline): SGHRS, YFSETQ. Trimming took 0 bases from V and 4 from J, leaving 17 bases between them. The CDR3 is 16 residues long. The CDR3 reads CASSLARAGEGYEQYF. For the CDR3, the DNA is TGCGCCAGCAGCTTGGCCCGGGCAGGGGAGGGATACGAGCAGTACTTC.

This chain joins TRBV9 and TRBJ2-1, with 7 bases aligning to TRBD2. In germline, CDR1 is SGDLS, CDR2 YYNGEE. Losses at the gene ends were 0 bases for V and 7 bases for J; bases not matched to a gene: 7. The CDR3 totals 15 residues. The CDR3 nucleotides read TGTGCCAGCAGCGTAGGTCCGGGAGGATTAAATGAGCAGTTCTTC. Amino acid sequence: CASSVGPGGLNEQFF.

The chain employs TRBV5-5 and TRBJ2-7, with 9 bases fitting TRBD2. Losses at the gene ends were 3 bases for V and 2 bases for J; bases not matched to a gene: 9. Germline V gene data show CDR1 as SGHKS and CDR2 as YYEKEE (reference sequence). The CDR3 contains 16 residues. The CDR3 is CASSSETTSGTYEQYF. In nucleotides, the CDR3 is TGTGCCAGCAGCTCCGAAACGACTAGCGGAACCTACGAGCAGTACTTC.

The CDR3 DNA reads as TGTGCCAGTAGTTCTATGGGGGGGCCATCCTACAATGAGCAGTTCTTC. Residues: CASSSMGGPSYNEQFF. V and J are TRBV19 and TRBJ2-1, with D possibly matching TRBD2 (7 bases). This CDR3 has 16 amino acids. The V end lost 5 bases, the J end lost 1 base, and 15 bases lay between the germline ends. The germline V gene encodes CDR1 LNHDA and CDR2 SQIVND (reference sequence).